This T cell receptor beta chain originates from a study of T-cell memory formation after mild COVID-19. Turning to the study itself: The TCR clusters were mostly specific to one donor. Overall study results and limits: Confirmation of SARS-CoV-2 specificity was lacking for second-wave clones peaking day 37. CD4+ contracting clones lay mainly in CM and EM, CD8+ ones in EMRA. From day 15 to 85, contracting clones were balanced between CD4 and CD8, whereas later expanders leaned toward CD4+.

Worth noting for this clonotype: Its antigen is unidentified.

Germline loops: CDR1 MGHRA, CDR2 YSYEKL. V lost 1 base and J 2 bases, leaving 11 bases between the germline ends. The CDR3 totals 15 residues. Using its own MiXCR run on the 5' RACE reads, TCRdb lists one record per CDR3 protein. The data show fewer than 700,000 distinct CDR3 sequences, roughly 18% seen once. The rearrangement joins TRBV4-1 to TRBJ1-1; unclear D gene. This receptor was taken from an adult woman who had mild COVID-19 (a few samples of this study predate the infection). Cell type and time point are not known. Sequenced input: PBMCs or a T cell subset sorted from them (not recorded which). CDR3 coding DNA: TGCGCCAGCAGCCAAGCAGGTCTAAGAAACACTGAAGCTTTCTTT. Translating it yields CASSQAGLRNTEAFF.